This TCR beta chain appears in the sequencing data of a study of graft-versus-host responses after intestinal transplantation. V was trimmed by 2 bases and J by 4 bases, leaving 9 bases between them. The germline CDR1 and CDR2 sequences are MNHEY and SMNVEV (reference sequence). The length of the CDR3 is 14 residues. Profiled with immunoSEQ multiplex PCR; TCRdb holds only in-frame clones, not every one. Altogether about 99,000 clones are present, 93% being singletons, with the ten largest covering roughly 1.2%. This clone was observed once. Its antigen is undetermined. This TCR derives from a human donor who received an intestinal transplant. Sequencing used unstimulated CD8+ T cells sorted from spleen or lymph node cells, obtained before intestinal transplant. The chain recombines TRBV27 with TRBJ1-5; D not resolved. The CDR3 loop reads CASSLTGSNQPQHF. The CDR3 region has the DNA TGTGCCAGCAGTTTAACCGGGAGTAATCAGCCCCAGCATTTT.